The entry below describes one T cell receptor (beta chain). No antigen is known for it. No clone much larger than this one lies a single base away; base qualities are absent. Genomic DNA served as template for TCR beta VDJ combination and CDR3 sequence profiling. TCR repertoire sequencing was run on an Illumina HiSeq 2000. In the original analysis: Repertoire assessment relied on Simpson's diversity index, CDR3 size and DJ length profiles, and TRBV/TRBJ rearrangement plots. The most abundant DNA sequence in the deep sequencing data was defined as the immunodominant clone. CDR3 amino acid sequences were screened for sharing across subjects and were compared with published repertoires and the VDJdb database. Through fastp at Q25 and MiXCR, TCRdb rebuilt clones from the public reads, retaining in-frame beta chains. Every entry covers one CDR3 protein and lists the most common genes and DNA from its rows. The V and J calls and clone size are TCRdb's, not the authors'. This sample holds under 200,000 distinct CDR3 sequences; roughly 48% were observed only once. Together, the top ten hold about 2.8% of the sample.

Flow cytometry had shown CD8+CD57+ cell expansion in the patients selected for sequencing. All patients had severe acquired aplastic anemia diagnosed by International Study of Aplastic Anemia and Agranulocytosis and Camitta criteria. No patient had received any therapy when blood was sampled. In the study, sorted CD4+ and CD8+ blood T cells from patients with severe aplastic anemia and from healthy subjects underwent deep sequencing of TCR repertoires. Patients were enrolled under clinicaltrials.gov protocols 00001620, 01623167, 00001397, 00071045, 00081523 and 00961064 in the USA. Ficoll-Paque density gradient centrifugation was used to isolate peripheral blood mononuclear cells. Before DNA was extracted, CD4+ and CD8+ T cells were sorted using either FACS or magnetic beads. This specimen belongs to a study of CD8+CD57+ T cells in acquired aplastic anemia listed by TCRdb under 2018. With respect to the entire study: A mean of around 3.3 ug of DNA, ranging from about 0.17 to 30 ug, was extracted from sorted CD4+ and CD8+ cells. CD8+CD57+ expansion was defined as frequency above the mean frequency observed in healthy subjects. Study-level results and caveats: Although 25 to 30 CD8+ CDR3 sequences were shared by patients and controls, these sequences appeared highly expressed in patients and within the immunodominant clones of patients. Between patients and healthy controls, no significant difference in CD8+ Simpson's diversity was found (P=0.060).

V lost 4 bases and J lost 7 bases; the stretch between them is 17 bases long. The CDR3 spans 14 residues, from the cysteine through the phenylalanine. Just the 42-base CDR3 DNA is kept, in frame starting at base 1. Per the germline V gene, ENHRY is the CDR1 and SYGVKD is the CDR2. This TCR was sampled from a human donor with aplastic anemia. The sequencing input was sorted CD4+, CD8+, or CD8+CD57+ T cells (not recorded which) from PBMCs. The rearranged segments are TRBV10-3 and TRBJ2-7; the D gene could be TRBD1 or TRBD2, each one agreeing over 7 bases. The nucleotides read TGTGCCATCAGTGCGGCAGGGACAGCGGGGGAGCAGTACTTC. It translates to CAISAAGTAGEQYF.